The clone carrying this TCR beta chain was seen once. In Seattle, patients joined the study during active infection and were tracked longitudinally. These data come from a study of blood T cell repertoires in COVID-19. Study-level background: COVID-19 samples, acute and convalescent, were from the United States, Italy and Spain.

TCRdb's copy holds only in-frame clones and misses some; the assay was immunoSEQ multiplex PCR. The sample consists of over 400,000 clones, approximately 88% of them appearing once. From germline, CDR1 is LNHDA and CDR2 SQIVND (reference sequence). The V and J ends lost 3 bases and 4 bases, in that order; junction bases with no gene match: 9. This CDR3 has 16 residues. The material sequenced was peripheral blood. The chain is built from TRBV19 and TRBJ2-1, with 7 bases lining up with TRBD2. The clonotype comes from a woman between 50 and 59 years old with COVID-19, enrolled during active disease. The CDR3 protein is CASSIPASGSYNEQFF. CDR3 in DNA: TGTGCCAGTAGTATCCCGGCTAGCGGATCTTACAATGAGCAGTTCTTC.